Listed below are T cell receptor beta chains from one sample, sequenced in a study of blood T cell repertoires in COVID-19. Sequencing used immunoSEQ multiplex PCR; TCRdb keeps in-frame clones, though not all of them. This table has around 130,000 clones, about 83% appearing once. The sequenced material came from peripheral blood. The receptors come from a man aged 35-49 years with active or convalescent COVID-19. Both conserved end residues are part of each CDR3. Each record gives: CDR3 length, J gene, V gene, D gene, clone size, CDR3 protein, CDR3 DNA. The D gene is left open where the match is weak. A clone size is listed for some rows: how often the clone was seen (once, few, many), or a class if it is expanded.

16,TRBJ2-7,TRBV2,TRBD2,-,CASTSGGTSGTYEQYF,TGTGCCAGCACCTCCGGGGGGACTAGCGGGACCTACGAGCAGTACTTC
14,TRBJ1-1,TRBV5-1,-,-,CASSLGPRGTEAFF,TGCGCCAGCAGCTTGGGGCCTCGGGGGACTGAAGCTTTCTTT
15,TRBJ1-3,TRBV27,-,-,CASSSPYRDGNTIYF,TGTGCCAGCAGTTCACCCTACAGGGACGGAAACACCATATATTTT
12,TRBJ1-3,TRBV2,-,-,CASRATETSIYF,TGTGCCAGCAGGGCGACTGAAACATCCATATATTTT
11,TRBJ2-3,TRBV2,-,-,CASRWQDTQYF,TGTGCCAGCAGGTGGCAAGATACGCAGTATTTT
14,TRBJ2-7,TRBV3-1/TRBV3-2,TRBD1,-,CASRRDRGPYEQYF,TGTGCCAGCAGGAGAGACAGGGGGCCCTACGAGCAGTACTTC
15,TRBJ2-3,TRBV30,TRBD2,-,CAWTPGLADADTQYF,TGTGCCTGGACCCCGGGACTAGCGGACGCAGATACGCAGTATTTT
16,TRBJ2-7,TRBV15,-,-,CATSMPPTDRVYEQYF,TGTGCCACCAGCATGCCTCCAACTGACAGAGTTTACGAGCAGTACTTC
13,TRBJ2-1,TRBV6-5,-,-,CASRRSGVQEQFF,TGTGCCAGCAGAAGATCCGGGGTCCAGGAGCAGTTCTTC
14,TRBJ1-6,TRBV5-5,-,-,CASSLQGPAVPLHF,TGTGCCAGCAGCTTGCAGGGGCCGGCCGTCCCCCTCCACTTT
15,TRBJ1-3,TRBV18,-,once,CASSPEARGGNTIYF,TGTGCCAGCTCACCAGAGGCCAGAGGCGGAAACACCATATATTTT
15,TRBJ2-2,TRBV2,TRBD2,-,CASRELAGDTGELFF,TGTGCCAGCCGTGAACTAGCGGGGGATACCGGGGAGCTGTTTTTT
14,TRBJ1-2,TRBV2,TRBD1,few,CASSAGTGVGGYTF,TGTGCCAGCAGTGCGGGGACAGGGGTGGGTGGCTACACCTTC
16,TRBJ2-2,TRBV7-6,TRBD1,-,CASSLGGQGPTGELFF,TGTGCCAGCAGCTTAGGGGGACAGGGACCCACCGGGGAGCTGTTTTTT
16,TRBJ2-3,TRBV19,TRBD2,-,CASSIVGEGRTDTQYF,TGTGCCAGTAGTATAGTAGGGGAGGGGCGGACAGATACGCAGTATTTT
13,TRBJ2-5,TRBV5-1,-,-,CASLTQGSETQYF,TGCGCCAGCTTGACCCAGGGCTCGGAGACCCAGTACTTC
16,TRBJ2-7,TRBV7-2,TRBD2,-,CASSLAASGVSYEQYF,TGTGCCAGCAGCTTAGCGGCTAGCGGGGTCTCCTACGAGCAGTACTTC
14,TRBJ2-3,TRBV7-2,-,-,CASSFRPGTDTQYF,TGTGCCAGCAGCTTCAGGCCGGGAACAGATACGCAGTATTTT
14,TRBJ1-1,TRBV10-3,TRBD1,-,CAISLDRGGTEAFF,TGTGCCATCAGCCTCGACAGGGGCGGTACTGAAGCTTTCTTT
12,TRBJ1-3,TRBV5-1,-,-,CASTAEGNTIYF,TGCGCCAGCACAGCGGAGGGAAACACCATATATTTT
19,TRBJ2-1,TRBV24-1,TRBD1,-,CATSDSKGTGGDLYNEQFF,TGTGCCACCAGTGATTCCAAGGGGACAGGGGGCGATCTCTACAATGAGCAGTTCTTC
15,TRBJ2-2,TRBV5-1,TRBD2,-,CASTARGVNTGELFF,TGCGCCAGCACCGCGCGGGGGGTGAACACCGGGGAGCTGTTTTTT
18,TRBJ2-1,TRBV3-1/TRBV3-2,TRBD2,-,CASSQVPPSAGGLDEQFF,TGTGCCAGCAGCCAAGTGCCCCCGTCCGCGGGGGGGCTTGATGAGCAGTTCTTC
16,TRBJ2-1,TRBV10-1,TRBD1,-,CASGGTGVDSSDEQFF,TGCGCCAGCGGCGGGACAGGGGTCGACAGTTCGGATGAGCAGTTCTTC